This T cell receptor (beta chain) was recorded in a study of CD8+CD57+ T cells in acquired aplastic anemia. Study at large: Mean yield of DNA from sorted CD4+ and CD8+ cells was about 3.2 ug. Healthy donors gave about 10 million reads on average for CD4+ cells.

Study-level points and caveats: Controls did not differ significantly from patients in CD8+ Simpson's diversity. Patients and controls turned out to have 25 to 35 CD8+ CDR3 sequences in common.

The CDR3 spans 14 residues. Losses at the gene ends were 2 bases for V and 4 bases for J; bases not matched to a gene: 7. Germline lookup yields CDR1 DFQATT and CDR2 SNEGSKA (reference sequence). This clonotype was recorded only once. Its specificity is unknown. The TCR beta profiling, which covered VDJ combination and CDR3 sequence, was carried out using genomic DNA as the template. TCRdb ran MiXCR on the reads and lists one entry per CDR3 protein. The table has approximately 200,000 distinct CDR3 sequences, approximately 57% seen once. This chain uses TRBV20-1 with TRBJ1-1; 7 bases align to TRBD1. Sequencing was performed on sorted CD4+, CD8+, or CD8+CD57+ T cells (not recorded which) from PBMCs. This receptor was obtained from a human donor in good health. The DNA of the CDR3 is TGCAGTGCTAGAAAAGGACAGGAAATCACTGAAGCTTTCTTT. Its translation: CSARKGQEITEAFF.